These T cell receptor beta chains were read from a single sample in a study of response to subunit inactivated influenza vaccine. TCRdb recomputed calls from the RT-PCR reads with MiXCR, one row per CDR3 protein. The data contain 630,000 or so distinct CDR3 sequences, 15% to 17% of them singletons. The sample consisted of PBMCs from blood, taken approximately 12 days after vaccination. The receptors were gathered from a man in his forties or fifties who received an inactivated influenza vaccine. Each CDR3 is given with its conserved first and last residue. D genes are given only for firm matches. Size values are once, few and many counts, or a class for expanded clones, and some rows have none.

CDR3 protein | CDR3 DNA | J gene | V gene | D gene | clone size
CASSLLGRVDEQYF | TGTGCCAGCAGCTTATTGGGGAGAGTCGACGAGCAGTACTTC | TRBJ2-7 | TRBV7-2 | . | .
CATSKFTDTQYF | TGTGCCACCAGCAAATTCACAGATACGCAGTATTTT | TRBJ2-3 | TRBV15 | . | few
CSARVQGLNQPQHF | TGCAGTGCTAGGGTACAGGGGCTTAATCAGCCCCAGCATTTT | TRBJ1-5 | TRBV20-1 | TRBD1 | many
CASSPRQNSYEQYF | TGTGCCAGCTCACCACGACAGAACTCCTACGAGCAGTACTTC | TRBJ2-7 | TRBV18 | . | .
CASSPEGYNEQFF | TGTGCCAGCTCACCCGAGGGCTACAATGAGCAGTTCTTC | TRBJ2-1 | TRBV18 | . | .
CASRVGGSTDTQYF | TGTGCCAGCCGGGTGGGCGGAAGCACAGATACGCAGTATTTT | TRBJ2-3 | TRBV7-2 | . | .
CASSKGLALYNEQFF | TGTGCCAGCAGTAAGGGACTAGCGCTCTACAATGAGCAGTTCTTC | TRBJ2-1 | TRBV2 | TRBD2 | .
CASSDGRGGSNEKLFF | TGCGCCAGCAGTGACGGACGGGGGGGCTCTAATGAAAAACTGTTTTTT | TRBJ1-4 | TRBV10-2 | . | .
CASSLLYGTEAFF | TGTGCCAGCAGCTTACTCTACGGGACTGAAGCTTTCTTT | TRBJ1-1 | TRBV7-2 | . | few
CATSTKTLNTEAFF | TGTGCCACCAGCACCAAGACATTGAACACTGAAGCTTTCTTT | TRBJ1-1 | TRBV15 | . | .
CATSSTGVEAFF | TGTGCCACCAGCTCCACAGGGGTTGAAGCTTTCTTT | TRBJ1-1 | TRBV15 | TRBD1 | many
CASSTRGNEQFF | TGTGCCAGCAGCACGAGGGGGAATGAGCAGTTCTTC | TRBJ2-1 | TRBV7-2 | . | .
CASRLPGLAGGTDTQYF | TGTGCCAGCCGACTCCCGGGACTAGCGGGAGGCACAGATACGCAGTATTTT | TRBJ2-3 | TRBV27 | TRBD2 | .
CSASGAGTQYF | TGCAGTGCTAGCGGCGCGGGTACGCAGTATTTT | TRBJ2-3 | TRBV20-1 | . | few
CASGELDTQYF | TGTGCCAGCGGGGAGTTAGATACGCAGTATTTT | TRBJ2-3 | TRBV6-2/TRBV6-3 | . | few
CASSSGLAPTGGETQYF | TGTGCCAGCAGCTCCGGACTAGCTCCGACGGGGGGAGAGACCCAGTACTTC | TRBJ2-5 | TRBV7-2 | TRBD2 | once
CSASPVGKEQYF | TGCAGTGCTAGCCCTGTTGGTAAGGAGCAGTACTTC | TRBJ2-7 | TRBV20-1 | . | few
CSVEPRTSGSTDTQYF | TGCAGCGTTGAACCGAGGACTAGCGGGAGCACAGATACGCAGTATTTT | TRBJ2-3 | TRBV29-1 | TRBD2 | many
CASSTVGAGANVLTF | TGTGCCAGTAGTACGGTAGGGGCTGGGGCCAACGTCCTGACTTTC | TRBJ2-6 | TRBV19 | . | .
CASSLVEGANYGYTF | TGTGCCAGCAGCTTGGTGGAGGGGGCGAACTATGGCTACACCTTC | TRBJ1-2 | TRBV5-6 | TRBD1 | few
CSVEGGGSLFYNEQFF | TGCAGCGTTGAAGGAGGCGGGAGCCTCTTTTACAATGAGCAGTTCTTC | TRBJ2-1 | TRBV29-1 | TRBD2 | many
CASSTGMNTEAFF | TGTGCCAGCAGCACAGGGATGAACACTGAAGCTTTCTTT | TRBJ1-1 | TRBV12-3/TRBV12-4 | . | many
CASTLGSQNIQYF | TGTGCCAGCACCTTGGGGTCGCAAAACATTCAGTACTTC | TRBJ2-4 | TRBV28 | . | once
CASSPRTSGNPGELFF | TGTGCCAGCAGCCCACGGACTAGCGGGAACCCCGGGGAGCTGTTTTTT | TRBJ2-2 | TRBV7-7 | TRBD2 | .
CSAVPGTGAGNTIYF | TGCAGTGCGGTACCCGGGACAGGGGCTGGAAACACCATATATTTT | TRBJ1-3 | TRBV20-1 | TRBD1 | .
CASSQGPTQFISTDTQYF | TGTGCCAGCAGCCAAGGCCCGACACAGTTTATTAGCACAGATACGCAGTATTTT | TRBJ2-3 | TRBV3-1 | . | .
CASSRRQTGGGPEAFF | TGTGCCAGCAGTCGCCGACAGACAGGGGGGGGCCCTGAAGCTTTCTTT | TRBJ1-1 | TRBV6-2/TRBV6-3 | TRBD1 | few
CSARGFTWDEKLFF | TGCAGTGCTAGGGGATTCACTTGGGATGAAAAACTGTTTTTT | TRBJ1-4 | TRBV20-1 | . | few
CASSRTTGGNYGYTF | TGCGCCAGCAGCCGAACGACAGGGGGCAACTATGGCTACACCTTC | TRBJ1-2 | TRBV4-1 | TRBD1 | many
CSVEGWTHLQYEQFF | TGCAGCGTTGAAGGGTGGACTCACCTACAGTATGAGCAGTTCTTC | TRBJ2-1 | TRBV29-1 | . | .
CSAGRTANEQFF | TGCAGTGCCGGACGTACCGCCAATGAGCAGTTCTTC | TRBJ2-1 | TRBV20-1 | . | .
CASSQGIGLAETQYF | TGCGCCAGCAGCCAGGGGATCGGACTAGCAGAGACCCAGTACTTC | TRBJ2-5 | TRBV4-3 | TRBD2 | .
CSVEVGGLLAETQYF | TGCAGCGTTGAAGTGGGGGGTCTGCTCGCGGAGACCCAGTACTTC | TRBJ2-5 | TRBV29-1 | . | few
CASSLVLGGTEAFF | TGTGCCAGCAGCTTAGTTCTGGGAGGGACTGAAGCTTTCTTT | TRBJ1-1 | TRBV7-2 | . | .
CASSEIVGNEQFF | TGTGCCAGCAGTGAAATAGTGGGGAATGAGCAGTTCTTC | TRBJ2-1 | TRBV6-4 | . | few
CATSRVSQSYEQYF | TGTGCCACCAGCAGAGTCAGCCAGTCTTACGAGCAGTACTTC | TRBJ2-7 | TRBV15 | . | .
CSALDRNQETQYF | TGCAGTGCTCTGGACCGTAACCAAGAGACCCAGTACTTC | TRBJ2-5 | TRBV20-1 | . | .
CSVEDGRVNGYTF | TGCAGCGTTGAAGACGGCAGGGTAAATGGCTACACCTTC | TRBJ1-2 | TRBV29-1 | . | few
CASSWRTVGGTDTQYF | TGTGCCAGCAGTTGGAGGACAGTCGGGGGAACAGATACGCAGTATTTT | TRBJ2-3 | TRBV6-2/TRBV6-3 | . | .
CASTYEWERGSYEQYF | TGTGCCAGCACCTACGAATGGGAACGCGGCTCCTACGAGCAGTACTTC | TRBJ2-7 | TRBV6-2/TRBV6-3 | . | .